These 12 T cell receptor beta chains originate from one sample sequenced in a study of cytomegalovirus exposure and HLA in healthy donors. The PCR made use of 60 Vbeta and 13 Jbeta primers. Libraries were prepared by immunoSEQ multiplex PCR; TCRdb keeps only in-frame clonotypes and omits some of them. The sample gives about 260,000 clones, approximately 84% of which show up once; about 2% is in the top ten. The sequenced material came from PBMCs. Source of these receptors: a woman between 40 and 55 years old in good health and CMV-seropositive.

The chain is built from TRBV30 and TRBJ1-4; D possibly corresponds to TRBD1 (6 bases). The CDR3 contains 14 residues. Trimming shortened V by 4 bases and J by 4 bases, and 13 bases separated the two germline ends. Germline V lookup: CDR1 GTSNPN, CDR2 SVGIG (reference sequence). The CDR3 spells CAWMTGTLNEKLFF. CDR3 nucleotides: TGTGCCTGGATGACAGGCACTCTTAATGAAAAACTGTTTTTT. Using reference TRBV30 and TRBJ1-4 for the parts outside the CDR3, the full variable domain is SQTIHQWPATLVQPVGSPLSLECTVEGTSNPNLYWYRQAAGRGLQLLFYSVGIGQISSEVPQNLSASRPQDRQFILSSKKLLLSDSGFYLCAWMTGTLNEKLFFGSGTQLSVL.

The chain recombines TRBV28 with TRBJ2-1; TRBD2 matches at 8 bases. The ends lost 8 bases at V and 4 bases at J; junction bases unmatched: 19. Germline V gene data show CDR1 as MDHEN and CDR2 as SYDVKM. CDR3 length: 18 amino acids. CDR3 amino acids: CASASTPSGVAGYNEQFF. The CDR3 DNA is TGTGCCAGCGCCTCAACCCCATCGGGGGTAGCGGGGTACAATGAGCAGTTCTTC.

This rearrangement joins TRBV7-9 to TRBJ2-3; 7 bases fit TRBD2. This CDR3 has 13 residues. Germline CDR1 reads SEHNR; CDR2 reads FQNEAQ (reference sequence). V lost 3 bases to trimming and J lost 8 bases; unmatched junction nucleotides: 5. CDR3 region: CASSLGGRVTQYF. The CDR3 DNA reads TGTGCCAGCAGCTTGGGAGGGCGAGTTACGCAGTATTTT.

This clone was seen just once. The CDR3 DNA reads as TGTGCCAGCAGTACCCAGGACAGGGTATCTGAAGCTTTCTTT. Amino acid sequence: CASSTQDRVSEAFF. The chain has TRBV28 and TRBJ1-1; TRBD1 aligns across 8 bases. CDR3 length: 14 residues. Germline loops: CDR1 MDHEN, CDR2 SYDVKM. Trimming removed 5 bases from V and 6 bases from J; junction bases left unmatched: 8.

The rearrangement uses TRBV28 and TRBJ2-7, with 11 positions matching TRBD2. This CDR3 is 15 amino acids long. J lost 4 bases, V lost 1 base, and 3 bases had no gene match. Germline V gene data show CDR1 as MDHEN and CDR2 as SYDVKM. As DNA, the CDR3 is TGTGCCAGCAGTTTATTCGCTAGCGGGAGGTACGAGCAGTACTTC. This gives the protein CASSLFASGRYEQYF.

The chain combines TRBV6-1 with TRBJ1-1, with TRBD1 identical over 8 bases. V dropped 10 bases and J dropped 3; count of bases not matched to a gene: 13. The CDR3 sequence is 15 residues long. The germline gives CDR1 MNHNS, CDR2 SASEGT. CDR3 DNA: TGTGCCACCCAGAGAGGACAGGGTGGTTACACTGAAGCTTTCTTT. Protein sequence: CATQRGQGGYTEAFF.

The chain has TRBV5-1 and TRBJ2-7, with 7 positions matching TRBD2. After removal of 0 bases from V and 7 bases from J, the junction contained 1 base not matched to a gene. The germline V gene encodes CDR1 SGHRS and CDR2 YFSETQ. The CDR3 loop spans 12 amino acids. As DNA, the CDR3 is TGCGCCAGCAGCTTGGTTAGCGGGGAGCAGTACTTC. Translated, it gives CASSLVSGEQYF. Full variable domain (remainder filled in from reference TRBV5-1 and TRBJ2-7): KAGVTQTPRYLIKTRGQQVTLSCSPISGHRSVSWYQQTPGQGLQFLFEYFSETQRNKGNFPGRFSGRQFSNSRSEMNVSTLELGDSALYLCASSLVSGEQYFGPGTRLTVT.

The gene calls are TRBV6-5 and TRBJ2-7; perhaps TRBD2 as D (5 bases). V was shortened by 2 bases and J by 3 bases, with 11 bases between the two germline ends. This CDR3 has 14 amino acids. Germline V CDR1 and CDR2: MNHEY, SVGAGI. The CDR3 is CASSYGGEHYEQYF. CDR3 coding DNA: TGTGCCAGCAGTTACGGAGGAGAGCACTACGAGCAGTACTTC.

The chain uses TRBV6-5 and TRBJ2-7; D ambiguous. The CDR3 extends over 15 amino acids. Trimming pared 0 bases from V and 1 base from J, leaving 10 bases between. The germline V gene encodes CDR1 MNHEY and CDR2 SVGAGI. As DNA, the CDR3 is TGTGCCAGCAGTTACTCGAGTAGCAGATCCTACGAGCAGTACTTC. Its protein product is CASSYSSSRSYEQYF.

J is TRBJ1-2 and V is TRBV18; D ambiguous. CDR3 length: 15 residues. V was trimmed by 1 base and J by 4 bases, leaving 13 bases between them. The germline CDR1 and CDR2 sequences are KGHSH and LQKENI. This CDR3 reads CASSPRPEMPYGYTF. CDR3 DNA sequence: TGTGCCAGCTCACCACGTCCAGAAATGCCCTATGGCTACACCTTC.

About this clone itself: A junction boundary mismatches the germline segment, possibly from a read error. The V call is TRBV19, the J call TRBJ2-3; 8 nucleotides match TRBD1. CDR3 length: 16 amino acids. Germline V gene sequence: CDR1 LNHDA, CDR2 SQIVND (reference sequence). Here the CDR3 DNA reads TGTGCCAGTAGTTTCGCCGGCAGGGGGCGCACCGATACGCAGTATTTT. Its translation: CASSFAGRGRTDTQYF.

The chain combines TRBV7-9 with TRBJ2-7; D is unresolved. Deletions cut 1 base from V and 3 bases from J, with 7 bases between. The CDR3 extends over 13 amino acids. The V gene's germline CDR1 is SEHNR and CDR2 FQNEAQ (reference sequence). The CDR3 DNA reads as TGTGCCAGCAGCTTAGGTATCCTCTACGAGCAGTACTTC. It yields the protein CASSLGILYEQYF.